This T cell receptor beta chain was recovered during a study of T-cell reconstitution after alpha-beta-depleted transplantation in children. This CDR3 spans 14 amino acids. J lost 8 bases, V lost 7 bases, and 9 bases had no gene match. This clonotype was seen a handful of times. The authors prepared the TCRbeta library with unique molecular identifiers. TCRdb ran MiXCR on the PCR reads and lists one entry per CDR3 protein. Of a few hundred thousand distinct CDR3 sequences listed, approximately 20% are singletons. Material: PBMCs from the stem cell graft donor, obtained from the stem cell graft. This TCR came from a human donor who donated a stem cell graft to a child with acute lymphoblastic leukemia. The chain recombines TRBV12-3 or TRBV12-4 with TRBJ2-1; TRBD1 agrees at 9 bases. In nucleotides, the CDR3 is TGTGCCAGCATAGACGGGACAGGGTTGGATGAGCAGTTCTTC. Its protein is CASIDGTGLDEQFF.